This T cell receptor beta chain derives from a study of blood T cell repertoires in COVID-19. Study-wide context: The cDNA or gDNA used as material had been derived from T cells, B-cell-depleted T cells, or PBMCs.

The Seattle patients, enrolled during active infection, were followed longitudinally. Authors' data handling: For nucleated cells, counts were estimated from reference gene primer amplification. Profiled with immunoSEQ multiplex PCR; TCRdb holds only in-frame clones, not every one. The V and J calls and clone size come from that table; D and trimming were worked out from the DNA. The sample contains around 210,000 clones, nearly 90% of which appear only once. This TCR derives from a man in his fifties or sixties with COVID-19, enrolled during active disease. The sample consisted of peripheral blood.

In DNA, the CDR3 is TGTGCCAGCAGTGAAAGGGCAGGGGTAGGTTTTGAGCAGTTCTTC. Translated: CASSERAGVGFEQFF. V is TRBV6-1 and J is TRBJ2-1; the D gene is possibly TRBD1 (6 bases). V was shortened by 2 bases and J by 9 bases, with 17 bases between the two germline ends. This CDR3 comprises 15 residues. The germline V gene encodes CDR1 MNHNS and CDR2 SASEGT.